This T cell receptor beta chain comes out of a study of T cell changes during pregnancy in multiple sclerosis. J was trimmed by 4 bases and V by 6 bases; bases with no gene match: 5. Per germline, CDR1 SQVTM and CDR2 ANQGSEA. The CDR3 has 13 residues. The data were produced by immunoSEQ multiplex PCR, yet TCRdb's version contains in-frame clones alone and is incomplete. The table records tens of thousands of clones, 92% of them present only once. This clonotype was obtained from a female donor with multiple sclerosis, enrolled in a pregnancy study. The chain employs TRBV29-1 and TRBJ1-2; 10 bases are shared with TRBD1. What was sequenced was peripheral blood. CDR3 coding DNA: TGCAGCGTCGGGACAGGGGCTACCTATGGCTACACCTTC. It yields the protein CSVGTGATYGYTF.